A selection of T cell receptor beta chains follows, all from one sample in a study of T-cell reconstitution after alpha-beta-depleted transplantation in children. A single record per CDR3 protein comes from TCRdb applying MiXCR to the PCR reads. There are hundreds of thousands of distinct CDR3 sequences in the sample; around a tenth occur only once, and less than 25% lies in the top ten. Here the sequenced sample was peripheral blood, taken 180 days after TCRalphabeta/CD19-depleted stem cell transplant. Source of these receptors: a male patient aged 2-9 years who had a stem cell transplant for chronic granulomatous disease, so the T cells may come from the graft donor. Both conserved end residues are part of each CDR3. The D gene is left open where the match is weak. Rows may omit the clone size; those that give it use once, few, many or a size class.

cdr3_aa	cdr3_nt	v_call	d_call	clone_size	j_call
CSVEGRSYEQYF	TGCAGCGTTGAGGGCAGATCCTACGAGCAGTACTTC	TRBV29-1	NA	many	TRBJ2-7
CAISEAASGNTIYF	TGTGCCATCAGTGAGGCGGCCTCTGGAAACACCATATATTTT	TRBV10-3	NA	NA	TRBJ1-3
CACSQEGGEAGELFF	TGTGCCTGCTCCCAGGAGGGGGGAGAGGCCGGGGAGCTGTTTTTT	TRBV3-1	NA	NA	TRBJ2-2
CASRPNDGGPLLYEQYF	TGTGCCAGCAGGCCCAACGACGGAGGGCCCCTTCTCTACGAGCAGTACTTC	TRBV25-1	NA	many	TRBJ2-7
CSAPPWTGVAEAFF	TGCAGTGCTCCCCCCTGGACAGGGGTAGCTGAAGCTTTCTTT	TRBV20-1	TRBD1	many	TRBJ1-1
CASSYRTLSYNEQFF	TGTGCCAGCAGTTACCGGACACTCTCCTACAATGAGCAGTTCTTC	TRBV6-5	NA	many	TRBJ2-1
CASSDSTPLNTGELFF	TGTGCCAGCAGTGATTCGACACCTCTCAACACCGGGGAGCTGTTTTTT	TRBV25-1	NA	many	TRBJ2-2
CATFKLQAYEQYF	TGTGCCACCTTTAAACTACAGGCCTACGAGCAGTACTTC	TRBV2	NA	many	TRBJ2-7
CASSLLSQDEQYF	TGTGCCAGCAGTTTACTGAGCCAGGACGAGCAGTACTTC	TRBV28	NA	NA	TRBJ2-7
CASSERLAGVAWHEQFF	TGTGCCAGCAGTGAAAGGCTAGCGGGGGTAGCTTGGCATGAGCAGTTCTTC	TRBV6-1	TRBD2	many	TRBJ2-1
CASNRQNTYEQYF	TGTGCCAGCAACAGACAGAATACCTACGAGCAGTACTTC	TRBV12-3/TRBV12-4	NA	many	TRBJ2-7
CASSQGTANSNQPQHF	TGCGCCAGCAGCCAGGGGACAGCAAATAGCAATCAGCCCCAGCATTTT	TRBV4-3	TRBD1	many	TRBJ1-5
CASSSTRVGGVQYF	TGTGCCAGCAGCTCCACCAGGGTAGGGGGCGTGCAGTACTTC	TRBV7-9	TRBD1	many	TRBJ2-7
CASRIDRGDNEKLFF	TGTGCCAGCAGAATAGACAGGGGCGATAATGAAAAACTGTTTTTT	TRBV6-1	TRBD1	many	TRBJ1-4
CASDSRTEAFF	TGTGCTAGTGACAGTAGAACTGAAGCTTTCTTT	TRBV12-5	NA	many	TRBJ1-1
CASSTDRGRSGANVLTF	TGCGCCAGCAGCACGGACAGGGGGCGGTCTGGGGCCAACGTCCTGACTTTC	TRBV5-1	TRBD1	many	TRBJ2-6
CASSPGTLTDTQYF	TGTGCCAGCAGCCCCGGGACACTCACAGATACGCAGTATTTT	TRBV5-4	NA	few	TRBJ2-3
CASSYEPKYNEQFF	TGTGCCAGCAGTTACGAGCCTAAGTACAATGAGCAGTTCTTC	TRBV6-2/TRBV6-3	NA	many	TRBJ2-1
CASSFPGQGSYNEQFF	TGTGCCAGCTCATTCCCGGGACAGGGCTCCTACAATGAGCAGTTCTTC	TRBV18	TRBD1	many	TRBJ2-1
CASSETGLTDEYF	TGTGCCAGCAGTGAAACAGGACTGACAGACGAGTACTTC	TRBV6-4	NA	many	TRBJ2-5
CASSLGRSHNEQFF	TGTGCCAGCAGCTTGGGGAGATCGCACAATGAGCAGTTCTTC	TRBV7-2	NA	many	TRBJ2-1
CASSSQGAGEQYF	TGTGCCAGCAGTTCCCAGGGGGCGGGAGAGCAGTACTTC	TRBV27	TRBD1	many	TRBJ2-7
CASRVAVGNQPQHF	TGTGCCAGCAGGGTCGCAGTGGGCAATCAGCCCCAGCATTTT	TRBV2	NA	many	TRBJ1-5
CAIGQAETQYF	TGTGCCATCGGGCAAGCGGAGACCCAGTACTTC	TRBV10-3	NA	many	TRBJ2-5
CASSLGQASGANVLTF	TGTGCCAGCAGCTTAGGACAGGCCTCTGGGGCCAACGTCCTGACTTTC	TRBV7-6	NA	many	TRBJ2-6
CSVVSGGGQDEKLFF	TGCAGCGTTGTCTCCGGGGGCGGCCAGGATGAAAAACTGTTTTTT	TRBV29-1	NA	few	TRBJ1-4
CASSLGTGAAYGYTF	TGTGCCAGCAGCTTGGGGACAGGGGCGGCCTATGGCTACACCTTC	TRBV7-9	TRBD1	many	TRBJ1-2
CSAKLTGWNTEAFF	TGCAGTGCAAAACTGACAGGATGGAACACTGAAGCTTTCTTT	TRBV20-1	NA	many	TRBJ1-1
CASSLQTYTYGYTF	TGCGCCAGCAGCTTGCAAACTTATACCTATGGCTACACCTTC	TRBV5-1	NA	many	TRBJ1-2
CATSINLLLNEQFF	TGTGCCACCAGCATCAACCTCCTCTTAAATGAGCAGTTCTTC	TRBV15	NA	many	TRBJ2-1
CASSYLDYGELFF	TGCGCCAGCAGCTATCTAGATTACGGGGAGCTGTTTTTT	TRBV5-1	NA	many	TRBJ2-2
CASSLRYLADTQYF	TGTGCCAGCAGCTTGCGGTACCTCGCAGATACGCAGTATTTT	TRBV5-6	NA	many	TRBJ2-3